What follows are 3 T cell receptor beta chains derived from one specimen sequenced in a study of beta chain features in type 1 diabetes. Investigators reverse transcribed all isolated RNA, so they sequenced expressed TCRB transcripts. Repertoires were generated with immunoSEQ multiplex PCR, while TCRdb's copy carries only in-frame clones and drops some. The sample holds about 620,000 clones, roughly a sixth seen once. The source material was naive CD4+ T cells from blood. These receptors came from a man between 18 and 35 years old in good health.

This clone came up a few times. Other DNA sequences from this sample encode an identical CDR3 as well. This chain uses TRBV29-1 with TRBJ1-2; D unresolved. The CDR3 has 11 residues. V lost 4 bases and J 2 bases, leaving 5 bases between the germline ends. Per the germline V gene, CDR1 is SQVTM and CDR2 is ANQGSEA. CDR3 nucleotides: TGCAGCGTTGGGAAGAACTATGGCTACACCTTC. Its translation is CSVGKNYGYTF.

The table lists this clone with a few counts. Additional DNA sequences in this sample encode the identical CDR3. V gene TRBV7-2 combines with J gene TRBJ2-7; D not resolved. V lost 1 base, J lost 1 base, and 8 bases lay in between. The CDR3 totals 14 residues. Germline CDR1 and CDR2: SGHTA and FQGNSA. This CDR3 is CASSLGGNSYEQYF. The CDR3 coding sequence is TGTGCCAGCAGCTTAGGTGGCAATTCCTACGAGCAGTACTTC. The full variable domain, in which reference TRBV7-2 and TRBJ2-7 provide the parts outside the CDR3, is GAGVSQSPSNKVTEKGKDVELRCDPISGHTALYWYRQSLGQGLEFLIYFQGNSAPDKSGLPSDRFSAERTGGSVSTLTIQRTQQEDSAVYLCASSLGGNSYEQYFGPGTRLTVT.

The sample holds a few counts of this clone. This chain connects TRBV10-3 to TRBJ1-4; 9 bases match TRBD1. Germline values: CDR1 ENHRY, CDR2 SYGVKD. V dropped 6 bases and J dropped 4; count of bases not matched to a gene: 3. This CDR3 has 14 residues. The CDR3 loop reads CAIRRDRDNEKLFF. The CDR3 nucleotides read TGTGCCATCAGGAGGGACAGGGATAATGAAAAACTGTTTTTT.